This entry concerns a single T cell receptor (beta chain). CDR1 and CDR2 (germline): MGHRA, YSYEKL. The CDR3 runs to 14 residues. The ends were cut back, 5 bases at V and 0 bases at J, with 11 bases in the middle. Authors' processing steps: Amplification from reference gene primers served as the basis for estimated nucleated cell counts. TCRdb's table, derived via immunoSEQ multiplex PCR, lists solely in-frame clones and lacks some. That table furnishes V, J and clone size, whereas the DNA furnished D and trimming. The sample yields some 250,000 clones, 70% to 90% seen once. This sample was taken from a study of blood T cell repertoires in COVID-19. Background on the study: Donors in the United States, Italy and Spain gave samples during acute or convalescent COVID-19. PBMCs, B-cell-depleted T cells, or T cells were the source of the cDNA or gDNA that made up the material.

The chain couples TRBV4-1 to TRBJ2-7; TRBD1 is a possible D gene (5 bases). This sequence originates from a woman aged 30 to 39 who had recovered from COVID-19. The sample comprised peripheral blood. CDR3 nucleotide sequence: TGCGCCAGCAGCGGAGTTGGGGCCTCCTACGAGCAGTACTTC. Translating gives CASSGVGASYEQYF.